A selection of T cell receptor beta chains follows, all from one sample in a study of CD4 T cells in relation to SARS-CoV-2 and coronaviruses. The antigens these receptors bind are not known. The table came from immunoSEQ multiplex PCR; TCRdb's copy has only in-frame clones and leaves some out. Among more than 15,000 clones, around four fifths were seen once, and the ten largest hold approximately 19%. Sequences were obtained from CD4+ T cells from PBMCs, cultured in vitro. These receptors were obtained from a human donor in good health. Each CDR3 is given with its conserved first and last residue. The D gene is left open where the match is weak. Part of the rows lack a size; the others show once, few, many or a class for expanded clones.

.	TRBV24-1	TRBD1	TRBJ1-2	TGTGCCACCAGTGATTTATCCGGACACGGGACAGCCTTTTACTATGGCTACACCTTC	CATSDLSGHGTAFYYGYTF
.	TRBV6-5	.	TRBJ2-5	TGTGCCAGCAGTTCACCGGGAATTAGGACCCAGTACTTC	CASSSPGIRTQYF
.	TRBV5-1	.	TRBJ2-6	TGCGCCAGCAGCTTGGACCGAAACTCTGGGGCCAACGTCCTGACTTTC	CASSLDRNSGANVLTF
.	TRBV6-1	TRBD1	TRBJ2-7	TGTGCCAGCAGTGAAAATCCGGGACAGGGGGCTTACGAGCAGTACTTC	CASSENPGQGAYEQYF
.	TRBV19	.	TRBJ2-7	TGTGCCAGTAGTTTACGGACCGGACCATACGAGCAGTACTTC	CASSLRTGPYEQYF
few	TRBV24-1	TRBD1	TRBJ1-1	TGTGCCACCAGCCAGACAGGGAAATTCGGGGCTTTCTTT	CATSQTGKFGAFF
.	TRBV3-1/TRBV3-2	.	TRBJ2-3	TGTGCCAGCAGCCACCGGGATTATAAGACAGATACGCAGTATTTT	CASSHRDYKTDTQYF
.	TRBV2	.	TRBJ2-3	TGTGCCAGCAGTCCTAGTTCCCAAGGCGCAGATACGCAGTATTTT	CASSPSSQGADTQYF
.	TRBV11-2	.	TRBJ1-5	TGTGCCAGCAGCCCTGGACAACGCAATCAGCCCCAGCATTTT	CASSPGQRNQPQHF
.	TRBV3-1/TRBV3-2	.	TRBJ1-5	TGTGCCAGCAGCCAAGGGGATCAGCCCCAGCATTTT	CASSQGDQPQHF
.	TRBV18	.	TRBJ2-1	TGTGCCAGCTCACCGCCTACTAGTCTCGTAGGCGATGAGCAGTTCTTC	CASSPPTSLVGDEQFF
.	TRBV6-5	TRBD1	TRBJ1-2	TGTGCCAGCAGAGGTACCCTGACAGGGCTTTATGGCTACACCTTC	CASRGTLTGLYGYTF
.	TRBV6-1	.	TRBJ2-1	TGTGCCAGCAGTGACACATCGGGAGTCAATGAGCAGTTCTTC	CASSDTSGVNEQFF
.	TRBV21-1	.	TRBJ2-4	TGTGCCAGCAGCACCGGACAGGGTCCCAAAAACATTCAGTACTTC	CASSTGQGPKNIQYF
.	TRBV10-2	.	TRBJ1-3	TGCGCCAGCATTCAAGAGGGAAACACCATATATTTT	CASIQEGNTIYF
.	TRBV7-8	.	TRBJ2-3	TGTGCCAGCAGCTTAGGAACAGGATTCGGCACAGATACGCAGTATTTT	CASSLGTGFGTDTQYF
.	TRBV6-6	.	TRBJ2-5	TGTGCCAGTAGAAGGGAGACCCAGTACTTC	CASRRETQYF
.	TRBV3-1/TRBV3-2	.	TRBJ2-7	TGTGCCAGCAGCCCCGCTGTTGGCGAGCAGTACTTC	CASSPAVGEQYF
.	TRBV24-1	TRBD2	TRBJ2-3	TGTGCCACCAGTGATGATACGGGGGGGGGTAGTTATACGCAGTATTTT	CATSDDTGGGSYTQYF
.	TRBV27	TRBD1	TRBJ1-2	TGTGCCAGCAGCACCGGGACAGGAGCCTATGGCTACACCTTC	CASSTGTGAYGYTF
few	TRBV19	.	TRBJ2-1	TGTGCCAGTAGTATCGGCAGGGCCAGTGAGCAGTTCTTC	CASSIGRASEQFF
.	TRBV7-7	.	TRBJ1-1	TGTGCCAGCAGCCAGTCACAGGGCTCTGAAGCTTTCTTT	CASSQSQGSEAFF
.	TRBV10-2	.	TRBJ2-1	TGCGCCAGCAGACGTGGATCTAGCGCCTCCGCCTACAATGAGCAGTTCTTC	CASRRGSSASAYNEQFF
.	TRBV18	.	TRBJ2-4	TGTGCCAGCTCACCCCTCGGCCTAGGGGGCAAAAACATTCAGTACTTC	CASSPLGLGGKNIQYF
.	TRBV20-1	.	TRBJ1-1	TGCAGTGCTAGTAGGCCCGCTGGAGGGAACACTGAAGCTTTCTTT	CSASRPAGGNTEAFF
.	TRBV6-5	.	TRBJ1-1	TGTGCCAGCAGTCCCGTCGGGAGAACTGAAGCTTTCTTT	CASSPVGRTEAFF
.	TRBV18	TRBD1	TRBJ2-6	TGTGCCAGCTCACCATTGGTCGGACAGGGGAGTACTGGGGCCAACGTCCTGACTTTC	CASSPLVGQGSTGANVLTF
.	TRBV28	.	TRBJ1-1	TGTGCCAGCAGTTTACAGAACGTTGGGAACACTGAAGCTTTCTTT	CASSLQNVGNTEAFF
.	TRBV5-1	.	TRBJ1-5	TGCGCCAGCAGCTTGGGGGGAATTAATCAGCCCCAGCATTTT	CASSLGGINQPQHF
large	TRBV18	.	TRBJ2-3	TGTGCCAGCTCATCGACTCCGACACGAGATACGCAGTATTTT	CASSSTPTRDTQYF
.	TRBV28	.	TRBJ2-1	TGTGCCAGCGGGGGGACAACCTACAATGAGCAGTTCTTC	CASGGTTYNEQFF
.	TRBV5-4	.	TRBJ1-1	TGTGCCAGCAGCTTGCGGCGGGGGGCGGGCACTGAAGCTTTCTTT	CASSLRRGAGTEAFF
.	TRBV7-2	.	TRBJ2-2	TGTGCCAGCAGCTCCCGCGTCACCGGGGAGCTGTTTTTT	CASSSRVTGELFF
once	TRBV9	TRBD1	TRBJ2-7	TGTGCCAGCAGCCTACAGGGGGCCAGCTACGAGCAGTACTTC	CASSLQGASYEQYF
.	TRBV7-7	TRBD1	TRBJ2-1	TGTGCCAGCAGCCAAGGACAGGGGGGCCTCAATGAGCAGTTCTTC	CASSQGQGGLNEQFF
.	TRBV5-4	TRBD2	TRBJ2-7	TGTGCCAGCAGCTCCTTAGCGGGAGTGGGGGAGCAGTACTTC	CASSSLAGVGEQYF
.	TRBV30	TRBD2	TRBJ2-1	TGTGCCTGGAGTGGACTAGCAGCAGATGAGCAGTTCTTC	CAWSGLAADEQFF
.	TRBV11-3	TRBD1	TRBJ2-1	TGTGCCAGCAGCTGGGGGACAGGGAAGGATGAGCAGTTCTTC	CASSWGTGKDEQFF
once	TRBV6-5	.	TRBJ2-7	TGTGCCAGCAGCCGGGGCCTGGACAACGAGCAGTACTTC	CASSRGLDNEQYF
.	TRBV28	TRBD1	TRBJ2-1	TGTGCCAGCAGCTCGGGACAGTACAATGAGCAGTTCTTC	CASSSGQYNEQFF
.	TRBV24-1	.	TRBJ1-2	TGTGCCACCAGTGACCCTACCTATGGCTACACCTTC	CATSDPTYGYTF
.	TRBV9	.	TRBJ2-1	TGTGCCAGCAGCCCTCGTTTAGCGAGCTCCTACAATGAGCAGTTCTTC	CASSPRLASSYNEQFF
.	TRBV6-2/TRBV6-3	.	TRBJ2-1	TGTGCCAGCAGTTACAGGGCGGAGGCTGAGCAGTTCTTC	CASSYRAEAEQFF
.	TRBV7-8	.	TRBJ2-3	TGTGCCAGCAGCCCCCACACAGATACGCAGTATTTT	CASSPHTDTQYF
.	TRBV6-5	TRBD2	TRBJ2-3	TGTGCCAGCAGGCCCCAGGCGGGAGTTGCAGATACGCAGTATTTT	CASRPQAGVADTQYF
few	TRBV14	TRBD1	TRBJ2-7	TGTGCCAGCAGTCGAAGAACCGGGACAGGGCGGAACTACGAGCAGTACTTC	CASSRRTGTGRNYEQYF
few	TRBV18	TRBD2	TRBJ2-7	TGTGCCAGCTTAAAAATAGCGGGAGGCCACGAGCAGTACTTC	CASLKIAGGHEQYF
.	TRBV3-1/TRBV3-2	TRBD1	TRBJ1-2	TGTGCCAGCAGCCCCTTGACAGGGGGCGACTATGGCTACACCTTC	CASSPLTGGDYGYTF
.	TRBV30	.	TRBJ2-7	TGTGCCTGGAGTGTAAACATAGATTCCTACGAGCAGTACTTC	CAWSVNIDSYEQYF
.	TRBV20-1	TRBD1	TRBJ2-7	TGCAGTGCTAGTAGACAGGGGAGGGAGCAGTACTTC	CSASRQGREQYF
.	TRBV20-1	.	TRBJ1-1	TGCAGTGCTAGTCCCCCCAGAAGTATGAACACTGAAGCTTTCTTT	CSASPPRSMNTEAFF
.	TRBV10-1	TRBD2	TRBJ2-1	TGCGCCAGCAGCGTCGTGCTAGCGGGGGAGCAGTTCTTC	CASSVVLAGEQFF
.	TRBV3-1/TRBV3-2	.	TRBJ2-3	TGTGCCAGCAGCCCAACCGGGACTAGCACAGATACGCAGTATTTT	CASSPTGTSTDTQYF